These T cell receptor beta chains were read from a single sample in a study of Tregs in tolerant kidney transplant recipients. Profiling relied on immunoSEQ multiplex PCR, and the TCRdb table lists in-frame clones only, not all of them. The data show some 240,000 clones, roughly 84% seen once. The material sequenced was CD4+ T cells from blood. The receptor source for this set is a human donor in good health. The CDR3 runs from the conserved cysteine through the conserved F or W. A D gene is named only where the DNA matches it firmly. Clone size, where shown, is once, few, many, or a class for clones that have expanded.

TRBJ1-2 | TRBD1 | NA | TRBV4-1 | CASSQVGQGVRGYTF | TGCGCCAGCAGCCAAGTAGGCCAGGGGGTGCGTGGCTACACCTTC
TRBJ2-5 | TRBD2 | NA | TRBV7-9 | CAGSLAGIDQTQYF | TGTGCCGGCAGCTTAGCGGGGATAGATCAGACCCAGTACTTC
TRBJ1-2 | TRBD1 | NA | TRBV7-2 | CASSPHADRGLGYTF | TGTGCCAGCAGCCCACACGCGGACAGGGGGCTCGGCTACACCTTC
TRBJ1-3 | NA | NA | TRBV2 | CASRPSLGQGNTIYF | TGTGCCAGCAGGCCCTCCCTGGGCCAAGGAAACACCATATATTTT
TRBJ1-2 | TRBD1 | NA | TRBV6-1 | CASRVTGGSNGYTF | TGTGCCAGCAGAGTCACAGGGGGCTCTAATGGCTACACCTTC
TRBJ2-3 | NA | NA | TRBV6-5 | CASKGSPDTQYF | TGTGCCAGCAAAGGGTCCCCAGATACGCAGTATTTT
TRBJ1-3 | TRBD1 | NA | TRBV5-1 | CASSPGQGTRLGTIYF | TGCGCCAGCAGCCCTGGACAGGGTACCCGTCTGGGCACCATATATTTT
TRBJ1-2 | NA | NA | TRBV2 | CASSEDSYGYTF | TGTGCCAGCAGTGAAGACAGCTATGGCTACACCTTC
TRBJ2-1 | TRBD1 | NA | TRBV29-1 | CSAGDRVIVF | TGCAGCGCTGGAGACAGGGTAATTGTCTTC
TRBJ1-3 | NA | once | TRBV5-6 | CASSSRDTSGNTIYF | TGTGCCAGCAGCTCCCGGGACACCTCTGGAAACACCATATATTTT
TRBJ2-7 | TRBD2 | NA | TRBV7-9 | CASSLGTSGRYEQYF | TGTGCCAGCAGCTTGGGGACTAGCGGGAGGTACGAGCAGTACTTC
TRBJ2-5 | TRBD2 | NA | TRBV11-3 | CASSLGVASGDQETQYF | TGTGCCAGCAGCTTAGGAGTGGCTAGCGGGGACCAAGAGACCCAGTACTTC
TRBJ1-1 | NA | NA | TRBV19 | CASRLRGWNTEAFF | TGTGCCAGTAGACTGCGGGGGTGGAACACTGAAGCTTTCTTT
TRBJ2-1 | NA | NA | TRBV2 | CASSESESSYNEQFF | TGTGCCAGCAGTGAGTCGGAAAGCTCCTACAATGAGCAGTTCTTC
TRBJ1-1 | NA | NA | TRBV11-2 | CASSFTGGTEAFF | TGTGCCAGCAGCTTTACGGGGGGAACTGAAGCTTTCTTT
TRBJ1-2 | TRBD1 | NA | TRBV11-2 | CASSLMTGVDSGYTF | TGTGCCAGCAGCTTAATGACAGGGGTAGACTCTGGCTACACCTTC
TRBJ1-2 | NA | NA | TRBV2 | CASSARLGNYGYTF | TGTGCCAGCAGTGCCCGTCTAGGGAACTATGGCTACACCTTC
TRBJ2-3 | TRBD1 | NA | TRBV5-4 | CASSTGDRGFGTDTQYF | TGTGCCAGCAGCACCGGGGACAGGGGCTTCGGTACAGATACGCAGTATTTT
TRBJ2-7 | TRBD1 | NA | TRBV6-5 | CASSRTGVDEQYF | TGTGCCAGCAGCAGGACAGGGGTGGACGAGCAGTACTTC
TRBJ1-2 | NA | NA | TRBV11-3 | CASSSYLRVVNYGYTF | TGTGCCAGCAGCTCATACCTCAGGGTGGTGAACTATGGCTACACCTTC
TRBJ1-3 | NA | NA | TRBV11-2 | CASTLWGKSLDFSGNTIYF | TGTGCCAGCACCCTTTGGGGCAAGAGCCTTGACTTCTCTGGAAACACCATATATTTT
TRBJ2-7 | NA | NA | TRBV7-3 | CASSLTTSSYEQYF | TGTGCCAGCAGCCTTACGACGAGCTCCTACGAGCAGTACTTC
TRBJ1-6 | NA | NA | TRBV27 | CTTSKQNNSPLHF | TGTACGACCTCAAAGCAGAATAATTCACCCCTCCACTTT
TRBJ1-5 | NA | NA | TRBV2 | CASSNDILYQPQHF | TGTGCCAGCAGTAATGACATCCTTTATCAGCCCCAGCATTTT
TRBJ1-2 | NA | NA | TRBV10-2 | CASSFINGDYGYTF | TGCGCCAGCAGTTTTATTAACGGGGACTATGGCTACACCTTC
TRBJ1-4 | NA | once | TRBV11-2 | CASSLSATNEKLFF | TGTGCCAGCAGCTTGAGTGCAACTAATGAAAAACTGTTTTTT
TRBJ1-1 | NA | NA | TRBV14 | CASRQFMNTEAFF | TGTGCCAGCCGACAGTTCATGAACACTGAAGCTTTCTTT
TRBJ1-3 | NA | few | TRBV6-5 | CASSYSGSRSGNTIYF | TGTGCCAGCAGTTACTCCGGCAGCCGCTCTGGAAACACCATATATTTT
TRBJ1-2 | TRBD1 | few | TRBV6-1 | CASSEDSGQGGYGYTF | TGTGCCAGCAGTGAAGATTCCGGACAGGGAGGTTATGGCTACACCTTC
TRBJ1-6 | NA | NA | TRBV7-8 | CASSFRGFDNSPLHF | TGTGCCAGCAGCTTCAGAGGGTTCGATAATTCACCCCTCCACTTT
TRBJ2-1 | TRBD1 | NA | TRBV11-3 | CASSPRGQGGYNEQFF | TGTGCCAGCAGCCCGAGGGGACAGGGAGGTTACAATGAGCAGTTCTTC
TRBJ1-2 | NA | NA | TRBV2 | CASSPLTANYGYTF | TGTGCCAGCAGTCCGCTGACAGCTAACTATGGCTACACCTTC
TRBJ2-1 | TRBD1 | NA | TRBV7-8 | CASSYDRGPYNEQFF | TGTGCCAGCAGCTACGACAGGGGACCCTACAATGAGCAGTTCTTC
TRBJ1-1 | NA | NA | TRBV7-2 | CASSQSPGGTEAFF | TGTGCCAGCAGCCAATCCCCCGGCGGAACTGAAGCTTTCTTT
TRBJ2-3 | TRBD2 | NA | TRBV19 | CASSPGLAGGGDTQYF | TGTGCCAGTAGCCCGGGACTAGCGGGGGGTGGAGATACGCAGTATTTT
TRBJ2-1 | NA | NA | TRBV5-1 | CASSLPQSSYNEQFF | TGCGCCAGCAGCTTACCACAGAGCTCCTACAATGAGCAGTTCTTC
TRBJ2-5 | NA | once | TRBV5-4 | CASSSQASREETQYF | TGTGCCAGCAGCTCCCAGGCTAGCAGAGAAGAGACCCAGTACTTC
TRBJ1-3 | NA | NA | TRBV27 | CASSFSSIGQSPGNTIYF | TGTGCCAGCAGTTTTTCCTCCATCGGACAGAGCCCTGGAAACACCATATATTTT
TRBJ2-1 | TRBD2 | NA | TRBV5-1 | CASSWGLADYNEQFF | TGCGCCAGCAGCTGGGGACTAGCGGACTACAATGAGCAGTTCTTC
TRBJ1-1 | TRBD1 | NA | TRBV25-1 | CASSELGTGANTEAFF | TGTGCCAGCAGTGAATTAGGAACAGGGGCAAACACTGAAGCTTTCTTT
TRBJ2-7 | NA | NA | TRBV11-2 | CASSLVWQGYEQYF | TGTGCCAGCAGCTTAGTTTGGCAGGGCTACGAGCAGTACTTC
TRBJ1-3 | NA | few | TRBV6-1 | CASSERVLWGNTIYF | TGTGCCAGCAGTGAAAGGGTACTCTGGGGAAACACCATATATTTT
TRBJ2-3 | NA | once | TRBV5-1 | CASSLEISTDTQYF | TGCGCCAGCAGCTTGGAGATTAGCACAGATACGCAGTATTTT
TRBJ2-5 | NA | NA | TRBV4-2 | CASSRRGQETQYF | TGTGCCAGCAGCCGCCGTGGTCAAGAGACCCAGTACTTC
TRBJ1-1 | TRBD1 | NA | TRBV5-4 | CASSLVRGTLNTEAFF | TGTGCCAGCAGCTTGGTCAGGGGGACCCTGAACACTGAAGCTTTCTTT
TRBJ1-1 | NA | NA | TRBV5-1 | CASSLGTVPLNTEAFF | TGCGCCAGCAGCCTGGGGACGGTACCCCTGAACACTGAAGCTTTCTTT